The clone carrying this T cell receptor (beta chain) occurred many times. Its antigen is undetermined. Graves' hyperthyroidism qualified as stable when ophthalmopathy did not progress within 18 months. Each 10 ml fresh peripheral blood draw supplied the PBMCs. This sample is part of a study of T cells in Graves' hyperthyroidism and ophthalmopathy. The V gene lost 0 bases and the J gene lost 4 bases, with 6 bases spanning the gap. Germline values: CDR1 LGHNA, CDR2 YNFKEQ. The CDR3 is made up of 13 amino acids. Points from the study as a whole: Clonotypes that were expanded in thyroid above 0.001 mostly appeared in blood too.

Authors of the study amplified TCR beta CDR3 regions from RNA transcripts. Using the HTBI primer set, a first-round RT-PCR was run on the TCR CDR3. One entry per CDR3 protein results from TCRdb running MiXCR on the multiplex PCR reads. The sample contains around 520,000 distinct CDR3 sequences, approximately 14% of which appear only once. Material: blood. The chain links TRBV4-2 to TRBJ1-2; no clear D. The clonotype comes from a woman between 40 and 50 years old with Graves' hyperthyroidism. The CDR3 sequence: CASSQDRGYGYTF. Written as DNA, the CDR3 is TGTGCCAGCAGCCAAGATCGGGGCTATGGCTACACCTTC.